This T cell receptor (beta chain) came from a study of CD8+CD57+ T cells in acquired aplastic anemia. Patients chosen for sequencing had shown CD8+CD57+ cell expansion by flow cytometry. This clonotype was seen a handful of times. TCR beta VDJ and CDR3 profiles were obtained from a genomic DNA template. MiXCR was run by TCRdb on the reads, yielding one entry per CDR3 protein. The sample consists of hundreds of thousands of distinct CDR3 sequences, under 65% of them appearing once. The sequence was collected from a human donor with aplastic anemia. Sequenced sample: sorted CD4+, CD8+, or CD8+CD57+ T cells (not recorded which) from PBMCs.

The CDR3 sequence: CATSEHTGYSDTQYF. The CDR3 DNA follows: TGTGCCACCAGTGAACATACAGGGTACTCAGATACGCAGTATTTT. The gene calls are TRBV24-1 and TRBJ2-3; D perhaps matches TRBD1 (6 bases). The germline gives CDR1 KGHDR, CDR2 SFDVKD. V lost 4 bases and J lost 4, with 14 bases in between. The CDR3 sequence is 15 residues long.